The clone carrying this T cell receptor (beta chain) appeared a few times. Its antigen remains unknown. Compared with germline, one end of the junction differs, possibly owing to a read error. Per the authors' pipeline: Per-library CDR3 reads ranged about 2.2 to 4 million; clonotypes, ~100,000 to ~550,000. TCRdb re-called the 5' RACE reads with MiXCR, one entry per CDR3 protein. Clone size and V and J calls follow TCRdb, not the original study. The sample holds hundreds of thousands of distinct CDR3 sequences; about 28% are singletons and the top ten take approximately 6.6%. The data stem from a study of identical twins' blood T cells. The wider study: About 6 alpha and roughly six beta libraries together yielded about 52 million reads. Study findings and constraints: Twin similarity might stem from environmental factors, not only genetics.

This CDR3 is 13 amino acids long. Germline V gene data show CDR1 as MDHEN and CDR2 as SYDVKM. All three twin pairs grew up together with likely shared infections and vaccines. The chain couples TRBV28 to TRBJ2-5; D is undetermined. The sequence derives from a woman aged 18-55 years in good health. What was sequenced was PBMCs. DNA of the CDR3: TGTGCCAGCAGTTTCGGAGTCCTGGAGATCCAGTACTTC. Translation: CASSFGVLEIQYF.